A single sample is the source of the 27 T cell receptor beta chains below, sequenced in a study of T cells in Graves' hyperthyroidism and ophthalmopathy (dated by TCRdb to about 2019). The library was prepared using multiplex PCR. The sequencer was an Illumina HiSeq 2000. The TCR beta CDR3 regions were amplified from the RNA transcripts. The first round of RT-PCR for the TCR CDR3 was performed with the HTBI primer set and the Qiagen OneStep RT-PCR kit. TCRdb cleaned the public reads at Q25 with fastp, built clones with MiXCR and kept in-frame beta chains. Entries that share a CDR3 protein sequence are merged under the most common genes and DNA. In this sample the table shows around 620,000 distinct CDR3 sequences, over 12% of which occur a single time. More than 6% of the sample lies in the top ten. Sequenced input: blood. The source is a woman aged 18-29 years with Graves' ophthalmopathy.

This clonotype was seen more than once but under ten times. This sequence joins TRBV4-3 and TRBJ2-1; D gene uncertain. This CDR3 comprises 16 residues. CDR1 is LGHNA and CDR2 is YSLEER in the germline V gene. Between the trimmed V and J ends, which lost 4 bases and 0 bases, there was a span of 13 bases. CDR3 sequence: CASSPLNWLSYNEQFF. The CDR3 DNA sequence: TGCGCCAGCAGCCCTCTAAACTGGCTCTCCTACAATGAGCAGTTCTTC.

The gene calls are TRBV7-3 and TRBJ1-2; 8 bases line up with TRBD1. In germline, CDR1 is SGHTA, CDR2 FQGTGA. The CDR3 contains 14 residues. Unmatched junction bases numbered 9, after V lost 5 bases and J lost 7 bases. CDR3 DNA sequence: TGTGCCAGCAGCCCCCAGGGACAGGCACCTGGCTACACCTTC. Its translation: CASSPQGQAPGYTF.

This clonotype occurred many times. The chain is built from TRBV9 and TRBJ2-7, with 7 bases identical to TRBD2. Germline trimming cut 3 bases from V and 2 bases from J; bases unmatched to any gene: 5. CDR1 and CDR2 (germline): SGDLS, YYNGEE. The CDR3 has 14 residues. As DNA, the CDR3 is TGTGCCAGCAGCGATAAGCGGGAAACCTACGAGCAGTACTTC. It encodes CASSDKRETYEQYF.

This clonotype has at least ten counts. CDR3 region: CASGYREAFF. The CDR3 bases are TGTGCCAGCGGCTACAGAGAAGCTTTCTTT. This chain joins TRBV7-9 and TRBJ1-1; D is uncertain. V dropped 8 bases and J dropped 8 bases, with 9 bases sitting between them. Germline lookup yields CDR1 SEHNR and CDR2 FQNEAQ (reference sequence). The CDR3 sequence is 10 residues long.

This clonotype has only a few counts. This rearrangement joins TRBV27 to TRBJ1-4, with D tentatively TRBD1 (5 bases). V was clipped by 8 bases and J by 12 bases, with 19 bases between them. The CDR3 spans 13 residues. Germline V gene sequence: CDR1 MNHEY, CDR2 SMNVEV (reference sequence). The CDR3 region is CASPRKYRGELFF. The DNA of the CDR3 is TGTGCCAGCCCAAGGAAATATCGAGGGGAACTGTTTTTT.

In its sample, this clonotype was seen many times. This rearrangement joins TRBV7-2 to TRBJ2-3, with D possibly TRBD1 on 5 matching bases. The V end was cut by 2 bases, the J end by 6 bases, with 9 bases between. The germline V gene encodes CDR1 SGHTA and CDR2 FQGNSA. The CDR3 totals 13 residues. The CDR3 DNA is TGTGCCAGCAGCTTAAGCAGGGATGATACGCAGTATTTT. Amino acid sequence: CASSLSRDDTQYF.

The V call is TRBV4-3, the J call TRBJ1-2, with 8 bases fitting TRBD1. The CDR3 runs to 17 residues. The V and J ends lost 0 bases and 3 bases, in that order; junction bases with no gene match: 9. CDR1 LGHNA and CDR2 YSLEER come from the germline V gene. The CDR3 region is CASSQDLDRADDYGYTF. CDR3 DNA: TGCGCCAGCAGCCAAGACCTGGACAGGGCGGATGACTATGGCTACACCTTC.

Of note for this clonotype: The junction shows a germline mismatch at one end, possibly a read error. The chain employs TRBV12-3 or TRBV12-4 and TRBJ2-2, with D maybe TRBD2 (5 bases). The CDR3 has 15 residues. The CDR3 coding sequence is TGTGCCAGCAGTTACACGGATCCGAACACCGGGGAGCCGTTTTTT. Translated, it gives CASSYTDPNTGEPFF.

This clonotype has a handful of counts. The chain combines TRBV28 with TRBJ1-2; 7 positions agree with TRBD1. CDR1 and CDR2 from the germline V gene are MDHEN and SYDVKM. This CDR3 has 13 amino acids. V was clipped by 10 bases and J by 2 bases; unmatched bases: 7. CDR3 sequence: CATEPGGNYGYTF. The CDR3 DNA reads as TGTGCCACCGAGCCAGGGGGAAACTATGGCTACACCTTC.

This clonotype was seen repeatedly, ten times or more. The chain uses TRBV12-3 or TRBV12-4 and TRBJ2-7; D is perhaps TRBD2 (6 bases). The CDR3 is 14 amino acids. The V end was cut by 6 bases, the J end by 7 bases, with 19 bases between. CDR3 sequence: CASRPQSVGGEQYF. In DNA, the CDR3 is TGTGCCAGCAGACCCCAAAGCGTGGGGGGAGAGCAGTACTTC.

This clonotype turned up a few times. The CDR3 spells CASSRRGQGNEKLFF. The CDR3 nucleotides are TGTGCCAGCAGCCGCCGGGGACAGGGTAATGAAAAACTGTTTTTT. The chain carries TRBV7-2 and TRBJ1-4; 9 bases agree with TRBD1. Germline CDR1 SGHTA, CDR2 FQGNSA. Germline trimming cut 5 bases from V and 4 bases from J; bases unmatched to any gene: 5. The CDR3 loop spans 15 amino acids.

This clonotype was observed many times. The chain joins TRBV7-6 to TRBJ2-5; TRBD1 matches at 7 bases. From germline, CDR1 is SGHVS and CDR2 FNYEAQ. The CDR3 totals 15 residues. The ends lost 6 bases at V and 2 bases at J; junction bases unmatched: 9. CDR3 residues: CASSPQGQPQETQYF. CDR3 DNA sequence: TGTGCCAGCAGTCCTCAGGGACAGCCACAAGAGACCCAGTACTTC.

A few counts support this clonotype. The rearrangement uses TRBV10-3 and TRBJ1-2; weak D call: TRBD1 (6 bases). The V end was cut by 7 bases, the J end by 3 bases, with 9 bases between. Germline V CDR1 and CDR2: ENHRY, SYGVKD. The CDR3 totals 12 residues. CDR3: CAINHRDYGYTF. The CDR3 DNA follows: TGTGCCATCAATCACAGGGACTATGGCTACACCTTC.

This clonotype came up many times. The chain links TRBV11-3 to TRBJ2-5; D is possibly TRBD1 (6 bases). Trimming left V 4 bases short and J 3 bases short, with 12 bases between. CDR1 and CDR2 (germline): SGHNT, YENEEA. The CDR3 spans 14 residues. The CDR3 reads CASSSRYREETQYF. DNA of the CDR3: TGTGCCAGCAGCTCCCGTTACAGGGAAGAGACCCAGTACTTC. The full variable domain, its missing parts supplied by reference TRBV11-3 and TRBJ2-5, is EAGVVQSPRYKIIEKKQPVAFWCNPISGHNTLYWYLQNLGQGPELLIRYENEEAVDDSQLPKDRFSAERLKGVDSTLKIQPAELGDSAVYLCASSSRYREETQYFGPGTRLLVL.

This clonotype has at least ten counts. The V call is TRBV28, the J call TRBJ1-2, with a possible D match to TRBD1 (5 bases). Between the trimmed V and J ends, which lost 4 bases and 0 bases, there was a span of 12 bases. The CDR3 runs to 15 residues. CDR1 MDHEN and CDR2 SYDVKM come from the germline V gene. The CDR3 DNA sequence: TGTGCCAGCAGTTCACCAAAGACAGCTAACTATGGCTACACCTTC. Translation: CASSSPKTANYGYTF.

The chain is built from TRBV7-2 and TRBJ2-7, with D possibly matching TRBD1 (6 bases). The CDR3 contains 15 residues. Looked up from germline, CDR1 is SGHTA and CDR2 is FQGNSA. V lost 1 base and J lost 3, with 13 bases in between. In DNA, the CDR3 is TGTGCCAGCAGCTTAGGCAGGGAAGGGGGCTACGAGCAGTACTTC. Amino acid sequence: CASSLGREGGYEQYF.

The CDR3 bases are TGCAGTGCCCAGCCGGGCGGGGCAGATACGCAGTATTTT. Its protein product is CSAQPGGADTQYF. The chain couples TRBV20-1 to TRBJ2-3, with D possibly matching TRBD2 (6 bases). Germline V gene sequence: CDR1 DFQATT, CDR2 SNEGSKA (reference sequence). The CDR3 spans 13 residues. Trimming left V 6 bases short and J 4 bases short, with 14 bases between.

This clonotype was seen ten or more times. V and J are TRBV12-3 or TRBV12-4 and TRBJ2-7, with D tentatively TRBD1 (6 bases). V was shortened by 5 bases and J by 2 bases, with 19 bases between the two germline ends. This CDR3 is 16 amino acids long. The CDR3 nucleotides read TGTGCCAGCAGTCTACGAGGGGGACCCGTCCCCTACGAGCAGTACTTC. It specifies CASSLRGGPVPYEQYF.

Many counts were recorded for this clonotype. The CDR3 DNA is TGTGCCAGTACCCTTGCTCGGACCGGGATGTTTACCGGGGAGCTGTTTTTT. Encoded protein: CASTLARTGMFTGELFF. The chain couples TRBV19 to TRBJ2-2; TRBD2 might be the D (5 bases). CDR3 length: 17 residues. Germline V gives CDR1 LNHDA, CDR2 SQIVND (reference sequence). The germline V and J ends were trimmed by 7 bases and 5 bases, with 23 bases remaining between them.

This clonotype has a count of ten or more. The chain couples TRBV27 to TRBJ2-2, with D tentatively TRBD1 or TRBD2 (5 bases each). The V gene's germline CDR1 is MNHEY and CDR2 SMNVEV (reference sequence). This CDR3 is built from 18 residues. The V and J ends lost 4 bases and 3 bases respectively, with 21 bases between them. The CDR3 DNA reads TGTGCCAGCAGTTCAAATGGTGGGGCTTTGGAGGACACCGGGGAGCTGTTTTTT. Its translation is CASSSNGGALEDTGELFF.

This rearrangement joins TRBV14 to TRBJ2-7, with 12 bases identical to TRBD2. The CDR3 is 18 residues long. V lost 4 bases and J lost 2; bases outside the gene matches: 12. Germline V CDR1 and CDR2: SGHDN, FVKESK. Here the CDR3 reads CASSRSRTSGANPYEQYF. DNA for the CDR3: TGTGCCAGCAGCCGCTCGAGGACTAGCGGGGCGAATCCCTACGAGCAGTACTTC.

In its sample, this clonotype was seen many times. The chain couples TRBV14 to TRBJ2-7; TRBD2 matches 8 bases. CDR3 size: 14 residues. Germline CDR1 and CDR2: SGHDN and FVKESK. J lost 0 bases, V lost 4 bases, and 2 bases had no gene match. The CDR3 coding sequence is TGTGCCAGCAGCCGCGGGAGGTTCTCCTACGAGCAGTACTTC. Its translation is CASSRGRFSYEQYF.

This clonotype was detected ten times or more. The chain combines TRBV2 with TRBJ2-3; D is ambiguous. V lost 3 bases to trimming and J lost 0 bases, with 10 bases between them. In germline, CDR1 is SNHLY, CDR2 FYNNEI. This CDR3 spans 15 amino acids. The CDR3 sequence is CASSDGPRSTDTQYF. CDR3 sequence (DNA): TGTGCCAGCAGTGATGGACCTAGGAGCACAGATACGCAGTATTTT.

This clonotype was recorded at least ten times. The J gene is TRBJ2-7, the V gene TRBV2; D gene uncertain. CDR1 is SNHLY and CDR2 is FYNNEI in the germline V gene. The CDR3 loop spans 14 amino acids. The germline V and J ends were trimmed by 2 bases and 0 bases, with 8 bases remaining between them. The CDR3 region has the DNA TGTGCCAGCAGTGAAAACAGTTACTCCTACGAGCAGTACTTC. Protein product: CASSENSYSYEQYF.

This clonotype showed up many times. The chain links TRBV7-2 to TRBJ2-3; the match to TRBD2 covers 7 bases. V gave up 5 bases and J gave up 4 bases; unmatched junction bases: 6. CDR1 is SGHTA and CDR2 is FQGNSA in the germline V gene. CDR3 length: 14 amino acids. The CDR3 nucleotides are TGTGCCAGCAGCCTCGGACTAGATCCAGATACGCAGTATTTT. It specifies CASSLGLDPDTQYF.

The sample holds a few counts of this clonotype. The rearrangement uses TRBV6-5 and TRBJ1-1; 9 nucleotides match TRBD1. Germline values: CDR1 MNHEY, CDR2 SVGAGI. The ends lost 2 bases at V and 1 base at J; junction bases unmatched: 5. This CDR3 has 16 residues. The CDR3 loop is CASSYDRGGTNTEAFF. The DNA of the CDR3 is TGTGCCAGCAGTTACGACAGGGGGGGGACGAACACTGAAGCTTTCTTT.

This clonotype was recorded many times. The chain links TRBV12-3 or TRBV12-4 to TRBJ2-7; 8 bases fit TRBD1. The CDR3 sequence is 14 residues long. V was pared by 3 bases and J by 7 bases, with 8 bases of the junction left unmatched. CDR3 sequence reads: CASSFWQGAGEQYF. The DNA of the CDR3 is TGTGCCAGCAGTTTCTGGCAGGGGGCGGGGGAGCAGTACTTC.